Listed here is a single TCR beta chain. The data derive from a study of cytomegalovirus exposure and HLA in healthy donors. Germline V gene sequence: CDR1 MDHEN, CDR2 SYDVKM. The length of the CDR3 is 14 residues. Trimming removed 5 bases from V and 4 bases from J, with 14 bases in between. In the PCR, 60 Vbeta and 13 Jbeta primers were used. Here immunoSEQ multiplex PCR was the method, and the copy in TCRdb shows in-frame clones only, minus some. The table has about 180,000 clones, 82% seen once. V gene TRBV28 combines with J gene TRBJ2-5; TRBD1 might be the D (6 bases). The sample was PBMCs. The origin of this receptor is a man aged 35-49 years in good health and CMV-seronegative. CDR3 in DNA: TGTGCCAGCAGTACCCCAGGGGCAGGAGAGACCCAGTACTTC. Its translation: CASSTPGAGETQYF.